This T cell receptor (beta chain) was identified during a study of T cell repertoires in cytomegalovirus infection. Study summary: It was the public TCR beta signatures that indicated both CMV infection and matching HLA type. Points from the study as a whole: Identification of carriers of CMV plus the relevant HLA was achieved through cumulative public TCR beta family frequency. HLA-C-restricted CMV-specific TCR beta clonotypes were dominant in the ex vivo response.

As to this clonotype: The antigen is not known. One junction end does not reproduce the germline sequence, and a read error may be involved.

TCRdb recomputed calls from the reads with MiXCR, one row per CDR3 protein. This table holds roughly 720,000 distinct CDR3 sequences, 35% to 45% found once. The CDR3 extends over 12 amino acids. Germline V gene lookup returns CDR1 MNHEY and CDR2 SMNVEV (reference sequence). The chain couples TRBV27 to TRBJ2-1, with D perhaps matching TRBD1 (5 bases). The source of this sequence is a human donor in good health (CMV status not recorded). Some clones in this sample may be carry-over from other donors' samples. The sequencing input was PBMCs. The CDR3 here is CASSKTDNERFF. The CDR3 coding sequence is TGTGCCAGCAGTAAGACAGACAATGAGCGGTTCTTC.